The clone carrying this TCR beta chain was detected only a few times. The assay was immunoSEQ multiplex PCR, and TCRdb's table has in-frame clones only and misses some. The repertoire holds about 10,000 clones, with roughly three quarters as singletons. The CDR3 has 13 residues. V lost 5 bases to trimming and J lost 5 bases, with 12 bases between them. CDR1 SGHTA and CDR2 FQGNSA come from the germline V gene. This entry belongs to a study of cytotoxic CD8 clonotypes in ibrutinib-treated CLL. The source is a human donor with chronic lymphocytic leukemia. The chain joins TRBV7-2 to TRBJ2-5; either TRBD1 or TRBD2 may supply D (5 bases each). This specimen was PBMCs, taken at disease progression, from a patient treated with ibrutinib. The CDR3 is CASSPRGVETQYF. CDR3 nucleotides: TGTGCCAGCAGCCCTAGAGGGGTGGAGACCCAGTACTTC.